This TCR beta chain was identified during a study of T-cell memory formation after mild COVID-19. About this clonotype: The antigen remains undetermined.

Using its own MiXCR run on the 5' RACE reads, TCRdb lists one record per CDR3 protein. The table lists fewer than 300,000 distinct CDR3 sequences, 15% to 20% of them singletons, with roughly 21% in the top ten. The V gene's germline CDR1 is SEHNR and CDR2 FQNEAQ (reference sequence). The CDR3 totals 15 residues. V trimming: 3 bases; J trimming: 7 bases; junction bases outside the gene matches: 6. General study results and limits: While clones contracting from day 15 to 85 were balanced between CD4 and CD8, later expanders leaned CD4+. Contracting CD4+ clones lay largely in CM and EM, with CD8+ ones residing in EMRA. Unconfirmed was the SARS-CoV-2 specificity of second-wave clones that peaked on day 37.

The V call is TRBV7-9, the J call TRBJ1-5; 10 bases align to TRBD1. Sequenced input: PBMCs or a T cell subset sorted from them (not recorded which). This TCR came from a man in his late teens or twenties who had mild COVID-19 (a few samples of this study predate the infection). Cell type and time point are not known. In DNA, the CDR3 is TGTGCCAGCAGCTTGGGAGGGACAGGGGCACAGCCCCAGCATTTT. The encoded protein is CASSLGGTGAQPQHF.